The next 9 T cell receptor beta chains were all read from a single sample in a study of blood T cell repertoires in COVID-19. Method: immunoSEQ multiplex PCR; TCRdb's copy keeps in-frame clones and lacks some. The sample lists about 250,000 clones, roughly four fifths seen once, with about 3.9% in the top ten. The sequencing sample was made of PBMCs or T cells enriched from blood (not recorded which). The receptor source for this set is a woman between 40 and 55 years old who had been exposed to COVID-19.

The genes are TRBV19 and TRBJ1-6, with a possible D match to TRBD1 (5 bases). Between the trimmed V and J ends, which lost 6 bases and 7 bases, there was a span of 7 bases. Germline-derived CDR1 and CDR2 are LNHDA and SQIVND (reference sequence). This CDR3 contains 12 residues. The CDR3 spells CASSGGNSPLHF. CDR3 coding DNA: TGTGCCAGTAGCGGGGGGAATTCACCCCTCCACTTT.

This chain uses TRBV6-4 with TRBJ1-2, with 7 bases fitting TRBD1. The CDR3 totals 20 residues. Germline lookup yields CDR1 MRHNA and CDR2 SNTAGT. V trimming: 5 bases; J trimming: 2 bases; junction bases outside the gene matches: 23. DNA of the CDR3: TGTGCCAGCAGTCCCTATCTCGGGGTTCAGGGGGTCTTTAGGAACTATGGCTACACCTTC. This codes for CASSPYLGVQGVFRNYGYTF.

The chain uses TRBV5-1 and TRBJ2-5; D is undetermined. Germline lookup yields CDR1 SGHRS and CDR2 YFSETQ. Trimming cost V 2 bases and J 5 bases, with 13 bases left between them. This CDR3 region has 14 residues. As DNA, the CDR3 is TGCGCCAGCAGCTTCACCCGCGCGGCCGAGACCCAGTACTTC. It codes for CASSFTRAAETQYF. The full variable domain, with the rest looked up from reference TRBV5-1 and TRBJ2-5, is KAGVTQTPRYLIKTRGQQVTLSCSPISGHRSVSWYQQTPGQGLQFLFEYFSETQRNKGNFPGRFSGRQFSNSRSEMNVSTLELGDSALYLCASSFTRAAETQYFGPGTRLLVL.

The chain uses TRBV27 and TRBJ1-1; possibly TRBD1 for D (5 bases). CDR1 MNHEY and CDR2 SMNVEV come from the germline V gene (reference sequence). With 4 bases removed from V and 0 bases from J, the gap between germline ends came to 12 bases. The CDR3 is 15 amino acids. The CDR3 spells CASSSDRFMNTEAFF. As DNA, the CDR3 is TGTGCCAGCAGTTCCGACAGATTCATGAACACTGAAGCTTTCTTT.

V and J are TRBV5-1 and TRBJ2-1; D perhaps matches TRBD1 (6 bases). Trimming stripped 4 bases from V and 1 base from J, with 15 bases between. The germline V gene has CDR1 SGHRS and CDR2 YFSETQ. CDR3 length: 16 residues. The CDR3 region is CASSVEAGQSYNEQFF. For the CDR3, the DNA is TGCGCCAGCAGCGTGGAAGCCGGACAGTCCTACAATGAGCAGTTCTTC.

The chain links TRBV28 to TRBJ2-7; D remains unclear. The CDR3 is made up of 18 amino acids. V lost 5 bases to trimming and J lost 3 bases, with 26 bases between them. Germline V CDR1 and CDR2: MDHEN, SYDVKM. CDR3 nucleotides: TGTGCCAGCAGTCCCCCCGGAGCCGCCATGGTACAACACTACGAGCAGTACTTC. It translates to CASSPPGAAMVQHYEQYF.

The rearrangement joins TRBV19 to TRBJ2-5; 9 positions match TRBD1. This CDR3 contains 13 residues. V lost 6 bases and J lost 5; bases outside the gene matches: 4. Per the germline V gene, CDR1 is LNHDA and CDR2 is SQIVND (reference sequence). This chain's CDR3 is CASSGQGSETQYF. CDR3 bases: TGTGCCAGTAGCGGACAGGGGAGCGAGACCCAGTACTTC.

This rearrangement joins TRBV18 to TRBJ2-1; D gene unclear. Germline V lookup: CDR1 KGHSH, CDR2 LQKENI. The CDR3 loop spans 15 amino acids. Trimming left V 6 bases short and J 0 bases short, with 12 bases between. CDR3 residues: CASSPTSDSYNEQFF. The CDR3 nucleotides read TGTGCCAGCTCCCCGACTTCTGACTCCTACAATGAGCAGTTCTTC.

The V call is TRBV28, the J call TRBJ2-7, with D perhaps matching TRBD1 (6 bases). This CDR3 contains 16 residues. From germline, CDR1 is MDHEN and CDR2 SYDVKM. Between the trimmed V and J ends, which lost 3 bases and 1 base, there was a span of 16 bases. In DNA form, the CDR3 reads TGTGCCAGCAGTTTTCCAGAAGGACAGCTATCCTACGAGCAGTACTTC. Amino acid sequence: CASSFPEGQLSYEQYF.